This TCR beta chain was sequenced during a study of T-cell memory formation after mild COVID-19. Germline CDR1 reads DFQATT; CDR2 reads SNEGSKA (reference sequence). The CDR3 length is 16 residues. TCRdb called the 5' RACE reads again in MiXCR, with one record for every CDR3 protein. Counted here are 250,000 to 350,000 distinct CDR3 sequences, just under 20% occurring once; the ten biggest clones make up under 25%. A remark on this clonotype: The junction shows a germline mismatch at one end, possibly a read error.

The V gene is TRBV20-1, the J gene TRBJ2-5, with TRBD2 matching 13 bases. Input material: PBMCs or a T cell subset sorted from them (not recorded which). The clonotype originates from a man aged 18-30 years who had mild COVID-19 (a few samples of this study predate the infection). Cell type and time point are not known. CDR3 sequence: CSAGDPGLAGFETQYF. The CDR3 coding sequence is TGCAGTGCTGGAGACCCGGGACTAGCGGGGTTTGAGACCCAGTACTTC.